The next 16 T cell receptor beta chains were all read from a single sample in a study of blood T cells in healthy people across ages. For the second PCR, which ran for roughly 6 to 12 cycles, a sample-barcoded 5' primer and a J-beta primer mix were used. MiXCR, run by TCRdb on the 5' RACE reads, gives a single entry per CDR3 protein. Of 1 million or so distinct CDR3 sequences listed, less than 25% were seen once; the top ten hold less than 0.75%. This sample was shared with a second study, whose subject was T cells of mothers and their children.

Sequenced: blood. These receptors came from a girl aged 2 to 9 in good health.

This clonotype was seen only a few times. The chain recombines TRBV5-1 with TRBJ1-6; D unresolved. The V end was cut by 4 bases, the J end by 6 bases, with 8 bases between. Germline V gene sequence: CDR1 SGHRS, CDR2 YFSETQ. The CDR3 length is 13 residues. The CDR3 DNA is TGCGCCAGCAGCGGAGGCCTTAATTCACCCCTCCACTTT. Protein sequence: CASSGGLNSPLHF. The entire variable domain, with the rest obtained from reference TRBV5-1 and TRBJ1-6, is as follows: KAGVTQTPRYLIKTRGQQVTLSCSPISGHRSVSWYQQTPGQGLQFLFEYFSETQRNKGNFPGRFSGRQFSNSRSEMNVSTLELGDSALYLCASSGGLNSPLHFGNGTRLTVT.

The chain employs TRBV5-6 and TRBJ2-7, with D unresolved. The CDR3 is 12 amino acids. V gave up 1 base and J gave up 4 bases, with 6 bases separating them. The germline V gene has CDR1 SGHDT and CDR2 YYEEEE. Here the CDR3 reads CASSLRRYEQYF. The CDR3 DNA reads as TGTGCCAGCAGCTTGAGAAGATACGAGCAGTACTTC.

In this sample, this clonotype turned up many times. The chain uses TRBV6-6 and TRBJ1-6; possible D gene TRBD1, 5 bases. The CDR3 runs 14 residues. V dropped 4 bases and J dropped 14 bases, with 18 bases sitting between them. Germline CDR1 MNHNY, CDR2 SVGAGI (reference sequence). The CDR3 protein is CASSSTDRPSALHF. The CDR3, as DNA: TGTGCCAGCAGTTCCACTGACAGACCCTCGGCCCTCCACTTT.

This clonotype turned up a few times. CDR3 sequence (DNA): TGTGCCAGCATAGACCGCGGGACTAGCTTTCCGAACACCGGGGAGCTGTTTTTT. Protein product: CASIDRGTSFPNTGELFF. The chain employs TRBV2 and TRBJ2-2; 9 nucleotides line up with TRBD2. Germline CDR1 is SNHLY and CDR2 is FYNNEI. V dropped 7 bases and J dropped 0; count of bases not matched to a gene: 12. The CDR3 covers 18 residues.

In this sample, this clonotype turned up a few times. This sequence joins TRBV29-1 and TRBJ2-7; D gene ambiguous. Looked up from germline, CDR1 is SQVTM and CDR2 is ANQGSEA. Trimming stripped 7 bases from V and 3 bases from J, with 10 bases between. This CDR3 is 11 amino acids long. The CDR3 DNA reads as TGCAGCGCTACGTCGAACTACGAGCAGTACTTC. Amino acids: CSATSNYEQYF.

This clonotype was found a few times. The J gene is TRBJ2-5, the V gene TRBV12-3 or TRBV12-4, with 7 bases lining up with TRBD1. The DNA end is a closer match to TRBJ2-7, so the J assignment may be wrong. The CDR3 totals 15 residues. The CDR3 here is CASSPRGQLTYEQYF. CDR3 sequence (DNA): TGTGCCAGCAGTCCCCGGGGACAGCTAACCTACGAGCAGTACTTC.

There are a few counts of this clonotype. The chain has TRBV2 and TRBJ2-3; D is undetermined. The ends were cut back, 7 bases at V and 13 bases at J, with 21 bases in the middle. Per germline, CDR1 SNHLY and CDR2 FYNNEI. The CDR3 length is 13 residues. The chain's CDR3 is CASIAPQRRNEYF. In DNA, the CDR3 is TGTGCCAGCATCGCTCCCCAACGGCGGAACGAGTATTTT. The variable domain in full, completed from reference TRBV2 and TRBJ2-3, reads EPEVTQTPSHQVTQMGQEVILRCVPISNHLYFYWYRQILGQKVEFLVSFYNNEISEKSEIFDDQFSVERPDGSNFTLKIRSTKLEDSAMYFCASIAPQRRNEYFGPGTRLTVL.

DNA of the CDR3: TGCAGCGTTACCGGGACAGGGGAAAACACCATATATTTT. Its protein is CSVTGTGENTIYF. The J gene is TRBJ1-3, the V gene TRBV29-1, with 10 bases fitting TRBD1. The germline V gene encodes CDR1 SQVTM and CDR2 ANQGSEA. CDR3 length: 13 residues. Trimming took 5 bases from V and 6 from J; bases not matched to a gene: 4. The full variable domain, its missing parts supplied by reference TRBV29-1 and TRBJ1-3, is SAVISQKPSRDICQRGTSLTIQCQVDSQVTMMFWYRQQPGQSLTLIATANQGSEATYESGFVIDKFPISRPNLTFSTLTVSNMSPEDSSIYLCSVTGTGENTIYFGEGSWLTVV.

This chain connects TRBV3-1 to TRBJ2-5; possibly TRBD1 or TRBD2 for D (5 bases each). CDR1 is LGHDT, CDR2 YNNKEL, per germline (reference sequence). The length of the CDR3 is 13 residues. Trimming took 5 bases from V and 5 from J, leaving 12 bases between them. The CDR3 reads CASSVGAPETQYF. The CDR3 bases are TGTGCCAGCAGCGTCGGGGCTCCGGAGACCCAGTACTTC.

This rearrangement joins TRBV4-3 to TRBJ1-1; possible D gene TRBD1, 6 bases. Germline lookup yields CDR1 LGHNA and CDR2 YSLEER. V gave up 0 bases and J gave up 4 bases, with 9 bases separating them. The CDR3 covers 14 residues. CDR3 nucleotides: TGCGCCAGCAGCCAAGAAGGGGGGCTCACTGAAGCTTTCTTT. Its translation is CASSQEGGLTEAFF.

This clonotype was detected only a few times. This chain connects TRBV29-1 to TRBJ2-5; 8 nucleotides align to TRBD2. The last part of the DNA fits TRBJ2-1 better; the J call may be wrong. Germline assignment: CDR1 SQVTM and CDR2 ANQGSEA. The CDR3 contains 14 residues. The CDR3 region has the DNA TGCAGCGTTGGAACGGGACTAGTTGTTGGTGAGCAGTTCTTC. Encoded protein: CSVGTGLVVGEQFF.

This clonotype appeared a single time. V usage is TRBV12-3 or TRBV12-4 and J usage is TRBJ1-6; TRBD1 agrees at 7 bases. V dropped 6 bases and J dropped 10; count of bases not matched to a gene: 3. The CDR3 totals 12 residues. CDR3 sequence reads: CASRTGNSPLHF. The CDR3 bases are TGTGCCAGCAGGACAGGGAACTCACCCCTCCACTTT.

This clonotype was counted a few times. This chain uses TRBV28 with TRBJ2-1; D not resolved. CDR1 is MDHEN and CDR2 is SYDVKM in the germline V gene. CDR3 length: 14 amino acids. Trimming pared 2 bases from V and 7 bases from J, leaving 12 bases between. The CDR3 protein is CASSLDGSVNEQFF. The CDR3 coding sequence is TGTGCCAGCAGTTTAGACGGGTCAGTGAATGAGCAGTTCTTC.

The rearrangement uses TRBV6-2 or TRBV6-3 and TRBJ2-7, with TRBD2 identical over 7 bases. Germline V gene data show CDR1 as MNHEY and CDR2 as SVGEGT. This CDR3 is 15 amino acids long. V lost 5 bases, J lost 3 bases, and 10 bases stayed unmatched. The CDR3 region is CASSRAGAPVYEQYF. The CDR3 DNA follows: TGTGCCAGCAGTAGGGCGGGAGCGCCCGTCTACGAGCAGTACTTC.

The rearrangement uses TRBV3-1 and TRBJ2-5, with 9 bases identical to TRBD1. Germline V gene sequence: CDR1 LGHDT, CDR2 YNNKEL (reference sequence). V was pared by 5 bases and J by 5 bases, with 6 bases of the junction left unmatched. CDR3 length: 14 amino acids. CDR3 loop: CASSGDRETETQYF. CDR3 nucleotides: TGTGCCAGCAGCGGGGACAGGGAAACGGAGACCCAGTACTTC.

The chain combines TRBV13 with TRBJ2-5, with 10 nucleotides matching TRBD2. There are 14 residues in the CDR3. V lost 7 bases to trimming and J lost 2 bases; unmatched junction nucleotides: 4. In germline, CDR1 is PRHDT, CDR2 FYEKMQ (reference sequence). As DNA, the CDR3 is TGTGCCAGCAAACCTAGCGGGGGACAAGAGACCCAGTACTTC. It encodes CASKPSGGQETQYF.